One and the same sample provided the 5 T cell receptor beta chains below, sequenced in a study of blood T cell repertoires in COVID-19. The method was immunoSEQ multiplex PCR; TCRdb's version includes in-frame clones alone and lacks a portion of them. The sample contains 200,000 to 250,000 clones, around 81% of which appear only once. The sample comprised peripheral blood. The source is a woman aged 70-85 years with acute or convalescent COVID-19.

V gene TRBV3-1 (or the pseudogene TRBV3-2) combines with J gene TRBJ2-7; tentative D call: TRBD2 (5 bases). Trimming removed 4 bases at V and 0 bases at J, with 13 bases between. The CDR3 consists of 15 residues. The germline V gene has CDR1 LGHDT and CDR2 YNNKEL (reference sequence). CDR3 region: CASSPGSGRSYEQYF. DNA for the CDR3: TGTGCCAGCAGCCCGGGGTCAGGACGCTCCTACGAGCAGTACTTC.

A few counts support this clone. The V gene is TRBV7-9, the J gene TRBJ2-1; the D is unclear. Deletions cut 2 bases from V and 9 bases from J, with 14 bases between. Germline assignment: CDR1 SEHNR and CDR2 FQNEAQ (reference sequence). The CDR3 sequence is 14 residues long. The CDR3 DNA sequence: TGTGCCAGCAGCTTACGGAGCCCTCCGGGTGAGCAGTTCTTC. This translates into CASSLRSPPGEQFF.

The chain joins TRBV7-8 to TRBJ2-7; no definite D call. The CDR3 has 14 residues. V lost 0 bases and J lost 3, with 9 bases in between. The germline CDR1 and CDR2 sequences are SGHVS and FQNEAQ. CDR3 in amino acids: CASSLAASFYEQYF. Written as DNA, the CDR3 is TGTGCCAGCAGCTTAGCTGCTAGTTTCTACGAGCAGTACTTC. The full variable domain, completed using reference TRBV7-8 and TRBJ2-7, is GAGVSQSPRYKVAKRGQDVALRCDPISGHVSLFWYQQALGQGPEFLTYFQNEAQLDKSGLPSDRFFAERPEGSVSTLKIQRTQQEDSAVYLCASSLAASFYEQYFGPGTRLTVT.

The chain recombines TRBV28 with TRBJ1-5, with D possibly TRBD1 on 5 matching bases. The CDR3 totals 15 residues. V lost 2 bases and J lost 2, with 10 bases in between. Per the germline V gene, CDR1 is MDHEN and CDR2 is SYDVKM. CDR3 protein: CASSLRGVGNQPQHF. The CDR3 region has the DNA TGTGCCAGCAGTTTACGGGGGGTCGGCAATCAGCCCCAGCATTTT.

The rearrangement uses TRBV28 and TRBJ2-5; 9 bases are a match to TRBD2. V was pared by 7 bases and J by 5 bases, with 5 bases of the junction left unmatched. Germline-derived CDR1 and CDR2 are MDHEN and SYDVKM. This CDR3 comprises 13 residues. The CDR3 sequence: CASKLAGGETQYF. The CDR3 bases are TGTGCCAGCAAACTAGCGGGCGGGGAGACCCAGTACTTC.